What follows are 21 T cell receptor beta chains derived from one specimen sequenced in a study of technical replicates of blood from several donors. Using immunoSEQ multiplex PCR, the repertoire was profiled, and TCRdb retains in-frame clones only, with some absent. This sample yields about 87,000 clones, of which more than 85% are seen a single time; less than 0.35% belongs to the top ten. Sample: T cells isolated from PBMCs. These receptors all come from a human donor in good health.

The rearrangement uses TRBV28 and TRBJ2-1; D remains ambiguous. The CDR3 spans 16 residues. Germline loops: CDR1 MDHEN, CDR2 SYDVKM. Trimming removed 7 bases from V and 2 bases from J, with 18 bases in between. The DNA for the CDR3 is TGTGCCAGCAAGTCGTTAGTCGCTTTTGCCTACAATGAGCAGTTCTTC. It is translated as CASKSLVAFAYNEQFF.

The rearrangement joins TRBV10-3 to TRBJ2-1; D is perhaps TRBD2 (6 bases). The CDR3 loop spans 14 amino acids. The V end lost 3 bases, the J end lost 6 bases, and 12 bases lay between the germline ends. Germline V gene data show CDR1 as ENHRY and CDR2 as SYGVKD. The CDR3 bases are TGTGCCATCAGTGAAAGGGACTCATCCAATGAGCAGTTCTTC. This encodes CAISERDSSNEQFF.

This clone occurred once. This sequence joins TRBV7-8 and TRBJ2-7, with 7 bases lining up with TRBD1. V was pared by 0 bases and J by 11 bases, with 10 bases of the junction left unmatched. The germline V gene has CDR1 SGHVS and CDR2 FQNEAQ. The CDR3 covers 14 residues. The DNA for the CDR3 is TGTGCCAGCAGCTTAGCTTACGAGGGGGCGAGGGAGTACTTC. This encodes CASSLAYEGAREYF.

The chain couples TRBV9 to TRBJ2-1; 10 bases map to TRBD2. V was clipped by 3 bases and J by 4 bases; unmatched bases: 7. The germline V gene has CDR1 SGDLS and CDR2 YYNGEE. The CDR3 covers 16 residues. Here the CDR3 reads CASSGGEREGYNEQFF. CDR3 DNA sequence: TGTGCCAGCAGCGGCGGAGAGCGGGAGGGATACAATGAGCAGTTCTTC.

The chain employs TRBV19 and TRBJ1-5, with a weak D call TRBD1 (6 bases). V dropped 9 bases and J dropped 4 bases, with 13 bases sitting between them. The CDR3 sequence is 13 residues long. In germline, CDR1 is LNHDA, CDR2 SQIVND (reference sequence). CDR3 sequence: CASSRDKNQPQHF. The CDR3 nucleotides read TGTGCCAGCAGCCGGGACAAAAATCAGCCCCAGCATTTT.

The V and J genes are TRBV7-2 and TRBJ1-5; D is uncertain. Germline loops: CDR1 SGHTA, CDR2 FQGNSA. The CDR3 extends over 13 amino acids. The ends were cut back, 5 bases at V and 3 bases at J, with 8 bases in the middle. CDR3 sequence reads: CASSTDLNQPQHF. CDR3 sequence (DNA): TGTGCCAGCAGCACAGACCTCAATCAGCCCCAGCATTTT.

The chain has TRBV25-1 and TRBJ2-7; TRBD2 matches 9 bases. V dropped 8 bases and J dropped 3; count of bases not matched to a gene: 2. This CDR3 has 12 amino acids. The germline V gene has CDR1 MGHDK and CDR2 SYGVNS. For the CDR3, the DNA is TGTGCCAGCGGTAGCGGGAGCTACGAGCAGTACTTC. Translation gives CASGSGSYEQYF.

V gene TRBV6-5 combines with J gene TRBJ1-4; no clear D. Trimming removed 2 bases at V and 6 bases at J, with 16 bases between. The CDR3 totals 16 residues. Germline V lookup: CDR1 MNHEY, CDR2 SVGAGI. This chain's CDR3 is CASSYVSGLADEKLFF. The CDR3 region has the DNA TGTGCCAGCAGTTACGTTTCGGGATTGGCAGATGAAAAACTGTTTTTT.

The chain is built from TRBV4-2 and TRBJ2-1; 8 bases match TRBD2. The CDR3 extends over 17 amino acids. The germline CDR1 and CDR2 sequences are LGHNA and YNFKEQ. V lost 0 bases, J lost 2 bases, and 6 bases stayed unmatched. The CDR3 DNA sequence: TGTGCCAGCAGCCAAGACGGCCCGGGACTAGCCTACAATGAGCAGTTCTTC. It yields the protein CASSQDGPGLAYNEQFF.

The genes are TRBV19 and TRBJ2-2; TRBD2 aligns across 8 bases. After removal of 10 bases from V and 3 bases from J, the junction contained 10 bases not matched to a gene. Per germline, CDR1 LNHDA and CDR2 SQIVND (reference sequence). CDR3 size: 15 residues. Written as DNA, the CDR3 is TGTGCCACAAGAATAGCGGGGAGCTACACCGGGGAGCTGTTTTTT. Translation gives CATRIAGSYTGELFF. Using reference TRBV19 and TRBJ2-2 for the parts outside the CDR3, the full variable domain is DGGITQSPKYLFRKEGQNVTLSCEQNLNHDAMYWYRQDPGQGLRLIYYSQIVNDFQKGDIAEGYSVSREKKESFPLTVTSAQKNPTAFYLCATRIAGSYTGELFFGEGSRLTVL.

The chain uses TRBV14 and TRBJ2-1; TRBD1 agrees at 7 bases. CDR3 size: 18 residues. The germline V gene has CDR1 SGHDN and CDR2 FVKESK. V was clipped by 2 bases and J by 2 bases; unmatched bases: 12. Here the CDR3 DNA reads TGTGCCAGCAGCCAATACCTCATGCTTGGACAGGCCTACAATGAGCAGTTCTTC. Encoded protein: CASSQYLMLGQAYNEQFF. The full variable domain, completed using reference TRBV14 and TRBJ2-1, is EAGVTQFPSHSVIEKGQTVTLRCDPISGHDNLYWYRRVMGKEIKFLLHFVKESKQDESGMPNNRFLAERTGGTYSTLKVQPAELEDSGVYFCASSQYLMLGQAYNEQFFGPGTRLTVL.

The chain employs TRBV6-1 and TRBJ2-1, with D possibly TRBD2 on 5 matching bases. Germline CDR1 reads MNHNS; CDR2 reads SASEGT. V lost 2 bases, J lost 10 bases, and 18 bases lay in between. The CDR3 is 15 residues long. CDR3 sequence (DNA): TGTGCCAGCAGTGAAAATGGGCTAGCCATGGGGGAGCAGTTCTTC. Protein product: CASSENGLAMGEQFF.

The CDR3 DNA reads as TGTGCCATCAGTGAGTCTGGCTTCGAGAGGGACACCATATATTTT. The encoded protein is CAISESGFERDTIYF. The chain uses TRBV10-3 and TRBJ1-3; the D is unclear. Germline V CDR1 and CDR2: ENHRY, SYGVKD. CDR3 size: 15 residues. V was cut by 0 bases and J by 8 bases, with 14 bases left in between.

The chain combines TRBV27 with TRBJ2-2; D gene uncertain. Germline V gene lookup returns CDR1 MNHEY and CDR2 SMNVEV (reference sequence). Trimming removed 2 bases from V and 5 bases from J, with 6 bases in between. This CDR3 spans 13 amino acids. Here the CDR3 DNA reads TGTGCCAGCAGTTTAACTACTACCGGGGAGCTGTTTTTT. It encodes CASSLTTTGELFF.

This chain connects TRBV5-6 to TRBJ2-7, with 7 bases lining up with TRBD2. Trimming removed 4 bases from V and 3 bases from J; junction bases left unmatched: 7. This CDR3 is built from 14 residues. Germline CDR1 is SGHDT and CDR2 is YYEEEE. CDR3 amino acids: CASSGTNLFYEQYF. CDR3 nucleotides: TGTGCCAGCAGCGGGACTAACTTATTCTACGAGCAGTACTTC.

The chain has TRBV5-6 and TRBJ2-3, with a tentative D call TRBD1 (6 bases). V was trimmed by 0 bases and J by 8 bases, leaving 19 bases between them. The CDR3 contains 16 residues. Germline V gives CDR1 SGHDT, CDR2 YYEEEE. The CDR3 here is CASSLAFIGGSGTQYF. DNA of the CDR3: TGTGCCAGCAGCTTGGCCTTTATAGGGGGATCAGGTACGCAGTATTTT.

The chain recombines TRBV4-2 with TRBJ2-7, with TRBD1 matching over 7 bases. CDR1 and CDR2 from the germline V gene are LGHNA and YNFKEQ. This CDR3 has 16 residues. Trimming removed 0 bases from V and 4 bases from J; junction bases left unmatched: 9. In DNA, the CDR3 is TGTGCCAGCAGCCAAGATTTGAGACAGGGATCGTACGAGCAGTACTTC. Its translation: CASSQDLRQGSYEQYF.

The genes are TRBV10-3 and TRBJ2-1; 7 nucleotides match TRBD1. V was clipped by 2 bases and J by 4 bases; unmatched bases: 5. Germline V gene sequence: CDR1 ENHRY, CDR2 SYGVKD. The CDR3 is 15 residues long. The CDR3: CAISERQGPYNEQFF. Here the CDR3 DNA reads TGTGCCATCAGTGAGAGACAGGGACCTTACAATGAGCAGTTCTTC.

Only one count was recorded for this clone. The chain carries TRBV11-2 and TRBJ2-7, with 7 bases aligning to TRBD1. Germline V gives CDR1 SGHAT, CDR2 FQNNGV. Trimming cost V 3 bases and J 10 bases; bases outside gene matches: 6. The CDR3 has 12 residues. The CDR3 region has the DNA TGTGCCAGCAGCTTGGCCCAGGGGGTACAGTACTTC. Its translation is CASSLAQGVQYF.

This clone was seen a handful of times. The junction shows a germline mismatch at one end, possibly a read error. The gene calls are TRBV13 and TRBJ1-1; D perhaps matches TRBD1 (6 bases). This CDR3 spans 14 amino acids. Per germline, CDR1 PRHDT and CDR2 FYEKMQ (reference sequence). CDR3 in DNA: TGTGCCAGCAGCATAGGACAGTCGAACACTGAAGCTTTCTTT. Residues: CASSIGQSNTEAFF.

This clone was observed once. This chain links TRBV2 with TRBJ2-3; TRBD2 is a possible D gene (6 bases). This CDR3 spans 15 amino acids. Germline assignment: CDR1 SNHLY and CDR2 FYNNEI. V was pared by 9 bases and J by 0 bases, with 16 bases between. The CDR3 region is CASREGLPSTDTQYF. The CDR3 DNA follows: TGTGCCAGTCGAGAGGGACTCCCTAGCACAGATACGCAGTATTTT.